The TCR beta chain under discussion was sequenced for a study of a mutant IDH1 vaccine in newly diagnosed glioma. As for the study in general: Scheduled for weeks 1, 3, 5, 7, 11, 15, 19 and 23, eight vaccinations were given to patients. Patients received vaccination from 4-6 weeks after radiotherapy alone, or with temozolomide cycles. Whole-study results and caveats: Pseudoprogression showed no apparent link to changes in top peripheral T cell clonotypes.

Method: immunoSEQ multiplex PCR; TCRdb's copy keeps in-frame clones and lacks some. Among about 54,000 clones listed, approximately 81% were seen once. The table lists this clone with a count of one. The antigen remains unidentified. Noted time point: week 5, during vaccination. In every dose of vaccine, 300 ug of mutant IDH1 20-mer peptide was given alongside topical imiquimod. The material sequenced was PBMCs, taken from a glioma patient whose treatment included an IDH1 peptide vaccine. The sequence was collected from a man aged 25-45 years with glioma.

The CDR3 here is CASSLRGLSYEQYF. CDR3 coding DNA: TGTGCCAGCAGCTTGAGGGGCTTATCCTACGAGCAGTACTTC. The chain links TRBV5-8 to TRBJ2-7, with D maybe TRBD1 (5 bases). The CDR3 covers 14 residues. Germline assignment: CDR1 SGHTS and CDR2 YDEGEE. V was clipped by 1 base and J by 1 base, with 9 bases between them.